What follows are 2 T cell receptor beta chains derived from one specimen sequenced in a study of T cell responses to AZD1222 COVID-19 vaccine. The method was immunoSEQ multiplex PCR; TCRdb's version includes in-frame clones alone and lacks a portion of them. The table lists over 75,000 clones, approximately 90% of them singletons. Here the sequenced sample was peripheral blood, taken 28 days after the second AZD1222 dose. These receptor sequences come from an adult who received the AZD1222 COVID-19 vaccine.

V gene TRBV5-4 combines with J gene TRBJ2-6; weak D call: TRBD1 (5 bases). Trimming left V 4 bases short and J 5 bases short, with 16 bases between. The CDR3 is 16 amino acids. Germline V gives CDR1 SGHNT, CDR2 YYREEE (reference sequence). Here the CDR3 reads CASSLSQGYRANVLTF. Here the CDR3 DNA reads TGTGCCAGCAGCCTAAGCCAGGGTTACAGGGCCAACGTCCTGACTTTC.

The chain is built from TRBV29-1 and TRBJ2-5; D perhaps matches TRBD1 (6 bases). V shed 3 bases and J shed 2 bases, with 7 bases lying between them. The CDR3 has 12 residues. In germline, CDR1 is SQVTM, CDR2 ANQGSEA. This CDR3 is CSVEDRQETQYF. The CDR3 coding sequence is TGCAGCGTTGAGGACAGACAAGAGACCCAGTACTTC.